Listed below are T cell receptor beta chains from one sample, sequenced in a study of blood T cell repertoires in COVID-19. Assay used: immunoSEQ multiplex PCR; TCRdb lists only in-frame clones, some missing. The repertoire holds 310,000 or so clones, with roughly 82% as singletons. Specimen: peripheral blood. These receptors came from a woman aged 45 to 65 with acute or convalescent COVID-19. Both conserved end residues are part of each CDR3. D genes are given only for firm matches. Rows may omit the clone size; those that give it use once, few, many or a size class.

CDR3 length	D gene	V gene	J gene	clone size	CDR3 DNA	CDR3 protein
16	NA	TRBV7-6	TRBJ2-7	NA	TGTGCCAGCAGCTCTCTCAGAGAGACAGGAGACGGCGAGCAGTACTTC	CASSSLRETGDGEQYF
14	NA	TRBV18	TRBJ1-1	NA	TGTGCCATCAAAAAGGGGCAGTTTAACACTGAAGCTTTCTTT	CAIKKGQFNTEAFF
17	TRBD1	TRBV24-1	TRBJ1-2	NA	TGTGCCACCAGTGACTACGCTCCGGGACAGGGGATGGATGGCTACACCTTC	CATSDYAPGQGMDGYTF
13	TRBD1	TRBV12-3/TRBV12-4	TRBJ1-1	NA	TGTGCCAGCCGGTGGAGGGGGCTCACTGAAGCTTTCTTT	CASRWRGLTEAFF
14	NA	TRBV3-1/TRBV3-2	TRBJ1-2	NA	TGTGCCAGCAGCCCCCTGGGGGGTGAGTATGGCTACACCTTC	CASSPLGGEYGYTF
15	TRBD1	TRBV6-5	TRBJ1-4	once	TGTGCCAGCAGTCCAGGGGGACAGGTTGAGTACAAACTGTTTTTT	CASSPGGQVEYKLFF
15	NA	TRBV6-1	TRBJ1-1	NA	TGTGCCAGCAGTGAAGCGGGCCAGGGGAACACTGAAGCTTTCTTT	CASSEAGQGNTEAFF
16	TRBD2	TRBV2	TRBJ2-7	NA	TGTGCCAGCAGTAAAGGACTAGCGGGTGGACTATACGAGCAGTACTTC	CASSKGLAGGLYEQYF
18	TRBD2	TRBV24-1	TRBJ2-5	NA	TGTGCCACCAGTGACCGGCTAGCGGGAGGCCGTGAGTTAGGGACCCAGTACTTC	CATSDRLAGGRELGTQYF
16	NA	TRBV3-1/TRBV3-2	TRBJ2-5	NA	TGTGCCAGCAGCTCCCACGGTACCACTAGTCCCGCGACCCAGTACTTC	CASSSHGTTSPATQYF
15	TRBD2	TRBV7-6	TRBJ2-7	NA	TGTGCCAGCAGCTTAGGAACTAGCGGGATATACGAGCAGTACTTC	CASSLGTSGIYEQYF
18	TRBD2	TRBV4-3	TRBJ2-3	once	TGCGCCAGCAGCCTAGGACTAGCGGGGCTAGAGTACGGAGATACGCAGTATTTT	CASSLGLAGLEYGDTQYF
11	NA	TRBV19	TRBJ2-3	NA	TGTGCCACTTCTAGGGGGGATACGCAGTATTTT	CATSRGDTQYF
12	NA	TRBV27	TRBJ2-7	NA	TGTGCCAGCAGTTTAATAGGGGCCGAGCAGTACTTC	CASSLIGAEQYF
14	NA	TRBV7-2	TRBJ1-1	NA	TGTGCCAGCAGCTTAGACATGGTGAACACTGAAGCTTTCTTT	CASSLDMVNTEAFF
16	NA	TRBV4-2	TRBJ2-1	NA	TGTGCCAGCAGCCAAGAGGCAGGGGGAGGATACAATGAGCAGTTCTTC	CASSQEAGGGYNEQFF